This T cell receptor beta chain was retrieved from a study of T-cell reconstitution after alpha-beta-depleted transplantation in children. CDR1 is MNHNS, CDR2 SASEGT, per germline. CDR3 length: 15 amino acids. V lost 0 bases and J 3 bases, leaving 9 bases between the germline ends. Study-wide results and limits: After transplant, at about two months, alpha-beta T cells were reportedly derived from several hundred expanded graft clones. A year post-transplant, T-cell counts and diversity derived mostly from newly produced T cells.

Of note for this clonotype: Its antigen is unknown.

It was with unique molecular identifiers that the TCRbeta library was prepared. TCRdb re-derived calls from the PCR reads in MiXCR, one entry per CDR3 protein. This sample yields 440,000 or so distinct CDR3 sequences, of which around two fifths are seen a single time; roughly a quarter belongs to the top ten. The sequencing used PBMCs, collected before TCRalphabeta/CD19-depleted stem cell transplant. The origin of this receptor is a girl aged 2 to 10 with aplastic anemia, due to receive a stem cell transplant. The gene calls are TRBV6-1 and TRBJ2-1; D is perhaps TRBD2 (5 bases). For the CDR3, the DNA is TGTGCCAGCAGTGAAGCGGGAGTTAGCTACAATGAGCAGTTCTTC. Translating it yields CASSEAGVSYNEQFF.